This T cell receptor beta chain derives from a study of tumor-infiltrating lymphocytes in primary liver carcinoma. Concerning this clonotype itself: This may come from a read error, since a much larger clone is one base off.

V dropped 6 bases and J dropped 3; count of bases not matched to a gene: 8. Germline assignment: CDR1 ENHRY and CDR2 SYGVKD. The CDR3 extends over 14 amino acids. A constant-region primer primed TCR beta cDNA synthesis from around 500 ng of total RNA. Researchers made the TCR beta libraries by running three nested multiplex PCR rounds with slightly modified ARM-PCR. PCR rounds one and two used TRBV1-TRBV30 forward primers with a C-beta reverse primer for 10 cycles each. MiXCR was run by TCRdb on the multiplex PCR reads, yielding one entry per CDR3 protein. The sample yields some 190,000 distinct CDR3 sequences, 50% to 75% seen once. Blood RNA came from unsorted whole blood; germline DNA was also extracted.

The clonotype originates from a man aged 35 to 55 with primary liver carcinoma and hepatitis B virus infection. This chain links TRBV10-3 with TRBJ2-7, with 7 bases matching TRBD2. Sequencing used peripheral blood. The DNA for the CDR3 is TGTGCCATCAGGACTAGCTGGAGTAACTACGAGCAGTACTTC. The encoded protein is CAIRTSWSNYEQYF.